The source of this T cell receptor beta chain is a study of blood T cell repertoires in COVID-19. Study-wide background: Specimens from acute and convalescent COVID-19 originated in the United States, Italy and Spain. PBMCs, B-cell-depleted T cells, or T cells provided the cDNA or gDNA that made up the material.

The protocol was immunoSEQ multiplex PCR, while the TCRdb copy is restricted to in-frame clones and leaves out a portion. The table shows 55,000 to 75,000 clones, with roughly 80% occurring only once. During active infection, Seattle patients enrolled and were then monitored through disease. With 4 bases removed from V and 3 bases from J, the gap between germline ends came to 17 bases. The CDR3 sequence is 16 residues long. Germline V gene data show CDR1 as SGHNT and CDR2 as YENEEA. Sequencing was performed on peripheral blood. The origin of this receptor is a man older than 75 with COVID-19, enrolled during active disease. The rearrangement links TRBV11-3 to TRBJ2-3; D possibly corresponds to TRBD2 (7 bases). The CDR3 spells CASSSSVGGPTDTQYF. DNA for the CDR3: TGTGCCAGCAGCTCATCAGTGGGGGGGCCGACAGATACGCAGTATTTT.